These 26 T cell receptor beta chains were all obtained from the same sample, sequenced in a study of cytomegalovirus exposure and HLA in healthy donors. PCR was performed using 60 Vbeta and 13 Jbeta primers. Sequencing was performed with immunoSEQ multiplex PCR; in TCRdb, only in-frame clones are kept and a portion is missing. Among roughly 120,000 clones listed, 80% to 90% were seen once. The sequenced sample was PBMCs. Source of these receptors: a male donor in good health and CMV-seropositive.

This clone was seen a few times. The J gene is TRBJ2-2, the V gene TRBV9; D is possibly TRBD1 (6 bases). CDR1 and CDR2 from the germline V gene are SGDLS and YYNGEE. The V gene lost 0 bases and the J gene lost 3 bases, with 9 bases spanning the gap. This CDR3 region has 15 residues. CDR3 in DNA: TGTGCCAGCAGCGTAGGAGGGGGAGACACCGGGGAGCTGTTTTTT. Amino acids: CASSVGGGDTGELFF.

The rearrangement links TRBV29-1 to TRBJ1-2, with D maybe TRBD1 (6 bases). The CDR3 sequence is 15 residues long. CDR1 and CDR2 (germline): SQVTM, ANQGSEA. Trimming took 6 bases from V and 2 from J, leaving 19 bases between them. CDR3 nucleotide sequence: TGCAGCGTCTACCCCAGGACAGAGATGAACTATGGCTACACCTTC. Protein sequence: CSVYPRTEMNYGYTF.

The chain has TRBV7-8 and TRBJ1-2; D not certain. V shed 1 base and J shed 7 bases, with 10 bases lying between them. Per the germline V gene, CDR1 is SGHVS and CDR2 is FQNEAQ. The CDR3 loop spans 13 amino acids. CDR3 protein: CASSLVRAGGYTF. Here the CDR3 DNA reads TGTGCCAGCAGCTTAGTGAGGGCGGGTGGCTACACCTTC. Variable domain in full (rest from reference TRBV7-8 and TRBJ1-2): GAGVSQSPRYKVAKRGQDVALRCDPISGHVSLFWYQQALGQGPEFLTYFQNEAQLDKSGLPSDRFFAERPEGSVSTLKIQRTQQEDSAVYLCASSLVRAGGYTFGSGTRLTVV.

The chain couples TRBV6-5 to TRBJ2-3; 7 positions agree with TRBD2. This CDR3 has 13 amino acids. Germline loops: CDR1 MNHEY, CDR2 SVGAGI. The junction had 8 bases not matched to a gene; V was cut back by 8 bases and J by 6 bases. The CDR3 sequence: CASSIGRTDTQYF. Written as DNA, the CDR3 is TGTGCCAGCTCTATCGGGAGGACGGATACGCAGTATTTT.

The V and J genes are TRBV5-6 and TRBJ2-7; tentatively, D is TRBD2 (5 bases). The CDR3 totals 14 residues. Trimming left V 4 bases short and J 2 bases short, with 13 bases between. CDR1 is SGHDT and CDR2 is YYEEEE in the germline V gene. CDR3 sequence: CASSPGLGAYEQYF. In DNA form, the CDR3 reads TGTGCCAGCAGCCCTGGCCTGGGAGCCTACGAGCAGTACTTC.

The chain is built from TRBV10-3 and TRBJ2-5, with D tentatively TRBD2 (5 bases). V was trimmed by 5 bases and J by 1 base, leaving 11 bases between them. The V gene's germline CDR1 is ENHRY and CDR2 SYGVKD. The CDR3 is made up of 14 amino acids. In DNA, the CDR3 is TGTGCCATCAGTTTGGCGGGCCCCCAAGAGACCCAGTACTTC. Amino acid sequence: CAISLAGPQETQYF.

The CDR3 reads CASSFQLLAGSTDTQYF. The DNA of the CDR3 is TGTGCCAGCAGCTTTCAGCTGCTAGCGGGGAGCACAGATACGCAGTATTTT. V and J are TRBV11-2 and TRBJ2-3, with 9 bases matching TRBD2. V lost 3 bases to trimming and J lost 0 bases; unmatched junction nucleotides: 7. The CDR3 is made up of 17 amino acids. Germline V lookup: CDR1 SGHAT, CDR2 FQNNGV. Looking up the rest from reference TRBV11-2 and TRBJ2-3 gives the full variable domain: EAGVAQSPRYKIIEKRQSVAFWCNPISGHATLYWYQQILGQGPKLLIQFQNNGVVDDSQLPKDRFSAERLKGVDSTLKIQPAKLEDSAVYLCASSFQLLAGSTDTQYFGPGTRLTVL.

The CDR3 DNA follows: TGTGCCAGCAGCTTGGCCGTGGAGGGGAGGTTCTACGAGCAGTACTTC. Protein: CASSLAVEGRFYEQYF. The chain links TRBV5-6 to TRBJ2-7; perhaps TRBD2 as D (6 bases). CDR1 is SGHDT and CDR2 is YYEEEE in the germline V gene. The CDR3 has 16 residues. Trimming removed 0 bases at V and 3 bases at J, with 16 bases between.

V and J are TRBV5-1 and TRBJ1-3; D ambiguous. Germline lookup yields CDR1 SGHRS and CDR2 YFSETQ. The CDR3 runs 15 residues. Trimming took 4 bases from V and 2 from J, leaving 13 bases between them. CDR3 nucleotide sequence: TGCGCCAGCAGCCCCGGGCGGGGTACTGGAAACACCATATATTTT. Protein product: CASSPGRGTGNTIYF.

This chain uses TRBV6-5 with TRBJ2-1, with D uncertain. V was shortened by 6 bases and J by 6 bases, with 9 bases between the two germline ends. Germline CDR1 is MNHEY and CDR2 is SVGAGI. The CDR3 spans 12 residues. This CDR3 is CASSPRSNEQFF. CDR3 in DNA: TGTGCCAGCAGCCCCAGGTCCAATGAGCAGTTCTTC.

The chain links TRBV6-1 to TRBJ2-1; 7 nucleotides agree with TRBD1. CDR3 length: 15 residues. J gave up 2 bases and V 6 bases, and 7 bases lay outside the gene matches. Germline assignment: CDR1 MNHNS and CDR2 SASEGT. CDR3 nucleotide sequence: TGTGCCAGCAGGGTGCGACAGGGACCCTACAATGAGCAGTTCTTC. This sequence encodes CASRVRQGPYNEQFF.

CDR3 in amino acids: CASSETGAPETQYF. The CDR3 DNA reads TGTGCCAGCAGTGAAACAGGCGCCCCGGAGACCCAGTACTTC. V and J are TRBV6-1 and TRBJ2-5, with TRBD1 as a possible D gene (5 bases). With 2 bases removed from V and 5 bases from J, the gap between germline ends came to 12 bases. In germline, CDR1 is MNHNS, CDR2 SASEGT. This CDR3 spans 14 amino acids.

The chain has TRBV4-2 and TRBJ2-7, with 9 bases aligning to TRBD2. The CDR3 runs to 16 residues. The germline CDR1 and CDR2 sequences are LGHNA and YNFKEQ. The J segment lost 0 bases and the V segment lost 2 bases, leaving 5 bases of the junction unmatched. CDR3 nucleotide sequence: TGTGCCAGCAGCCAATTTAGCGGGGGAAGCTCCTACGAGCAGTACTTC. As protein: CASSQFSGGSSYEQYF.

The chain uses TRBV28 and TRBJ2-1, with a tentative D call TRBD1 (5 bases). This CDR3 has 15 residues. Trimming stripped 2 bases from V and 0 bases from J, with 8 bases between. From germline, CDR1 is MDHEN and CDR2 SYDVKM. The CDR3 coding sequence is TGTGCCAGCAGTTTAGCAGGGCCCTCCTACAATGAGCAGTTCTTC. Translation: CASSLAGPSYNEQFF.

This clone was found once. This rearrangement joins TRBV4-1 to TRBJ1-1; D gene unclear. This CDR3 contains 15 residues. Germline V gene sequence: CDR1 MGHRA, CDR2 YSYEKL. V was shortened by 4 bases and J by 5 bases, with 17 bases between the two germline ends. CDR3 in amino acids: CASSLTLPSGTEAFF. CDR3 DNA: TGCGCCAGCAGCCTTACACTTCCGTCGGGGACTGAAGCTTTCTTT.

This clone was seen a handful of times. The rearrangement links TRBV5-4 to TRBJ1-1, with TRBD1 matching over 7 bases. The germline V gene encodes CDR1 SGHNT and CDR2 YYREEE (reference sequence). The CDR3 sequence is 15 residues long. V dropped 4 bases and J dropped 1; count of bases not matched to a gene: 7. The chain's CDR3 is CASSAGTAPNTEAFF. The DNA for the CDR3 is TGTGCCAGCAGCGCGGGGACAGCGCCGAACACTGAAGCTTTCTTT.

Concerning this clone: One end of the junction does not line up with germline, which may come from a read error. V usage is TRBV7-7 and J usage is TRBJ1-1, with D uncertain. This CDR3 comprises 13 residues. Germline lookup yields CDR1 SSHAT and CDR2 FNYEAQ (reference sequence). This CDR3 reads CASSVGPRTEAFF. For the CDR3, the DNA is TGTGCTAGCAGCGTGGGCCCACGAACTGAAGCTTTCTTT.

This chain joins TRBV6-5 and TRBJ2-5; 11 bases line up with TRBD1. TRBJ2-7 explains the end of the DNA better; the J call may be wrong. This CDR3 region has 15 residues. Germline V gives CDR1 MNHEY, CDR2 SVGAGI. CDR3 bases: TGTGCCAGCAGCCGAGGACAGGGGGCGCGATACGAGCAGTACTTC. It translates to CASSRGQGARYEQYF.

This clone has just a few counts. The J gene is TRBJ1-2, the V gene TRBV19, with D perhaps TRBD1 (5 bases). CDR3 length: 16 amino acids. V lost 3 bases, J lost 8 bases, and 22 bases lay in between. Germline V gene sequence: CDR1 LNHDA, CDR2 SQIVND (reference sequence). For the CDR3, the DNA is TGTGCCAGTAGTATCCCATCCGGTGGCAGGGTGAGCGGCTACACCTTC. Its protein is CASSIPSGGRVSGYTF.

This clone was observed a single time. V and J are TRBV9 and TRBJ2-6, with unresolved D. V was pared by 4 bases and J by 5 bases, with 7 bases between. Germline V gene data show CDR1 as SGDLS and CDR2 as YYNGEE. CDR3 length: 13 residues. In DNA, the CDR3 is TGTGCCAGCAGCTCCTCCTGGGCCAACGTCCTGACTTTC. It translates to CASSSSWANVLTF. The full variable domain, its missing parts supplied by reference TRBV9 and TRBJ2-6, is DSGVTQTPKHLITATGQRVTLRCSPRSGDLSVYWYQQSLDQGLQFLIQYYNGEERAKGNILERFSAQQFPDLHSELNLSSLELGDSALYFCASSSSWANVLTFGAGSRLTVL.

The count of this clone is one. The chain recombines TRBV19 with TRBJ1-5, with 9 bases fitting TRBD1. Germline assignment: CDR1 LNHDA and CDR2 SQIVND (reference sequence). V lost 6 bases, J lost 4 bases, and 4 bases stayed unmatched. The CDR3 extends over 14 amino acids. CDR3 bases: TGTGCCAGTAGCGGGACAGGGCCTAATCAGCCCCAGCATTTT. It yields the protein CASSGTGPNQPQHF.

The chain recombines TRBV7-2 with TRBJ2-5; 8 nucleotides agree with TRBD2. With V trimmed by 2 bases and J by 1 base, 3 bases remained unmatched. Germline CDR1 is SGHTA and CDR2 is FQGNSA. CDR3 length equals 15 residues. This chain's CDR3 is CASSLNAGGQETQYF. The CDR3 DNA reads TGTGCCAGCAGCTTAAACGCGGGAGGCCAAGAGACCCAGTACTTC.

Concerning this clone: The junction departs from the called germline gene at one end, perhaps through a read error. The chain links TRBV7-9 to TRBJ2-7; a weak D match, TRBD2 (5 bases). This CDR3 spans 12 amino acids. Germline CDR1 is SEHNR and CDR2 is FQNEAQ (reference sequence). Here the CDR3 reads CSSRNLGDEQYF. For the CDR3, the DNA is TGTTCCAGCAGGAACTTGGGAGACGAGCAGTACTTC.

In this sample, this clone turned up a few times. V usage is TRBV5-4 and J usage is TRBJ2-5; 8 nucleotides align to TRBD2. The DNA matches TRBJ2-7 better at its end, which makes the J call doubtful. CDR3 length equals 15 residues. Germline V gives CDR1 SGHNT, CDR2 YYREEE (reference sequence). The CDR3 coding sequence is TGTGCCAGCAGCCTAAACGGGAGGGCCCGTGACGAGCAGTACTTC. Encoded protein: CASSLNGRARDEQYF.

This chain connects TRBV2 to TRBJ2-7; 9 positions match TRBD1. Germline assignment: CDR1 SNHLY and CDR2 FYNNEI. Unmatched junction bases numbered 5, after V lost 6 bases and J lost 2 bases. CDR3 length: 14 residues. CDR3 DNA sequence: TGTGCCAGCAGCGATGACAGGGGGACCTACGAGCAGTACTTC. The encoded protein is CASSDDRGTYEQYF.

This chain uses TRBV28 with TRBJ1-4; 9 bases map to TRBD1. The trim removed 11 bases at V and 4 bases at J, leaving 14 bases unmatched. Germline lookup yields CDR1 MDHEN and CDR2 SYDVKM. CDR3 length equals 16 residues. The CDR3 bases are TGTGCCCCGCTGGGGACAGGGCGAAGATTTAATGAAAAACTGTTTTTT. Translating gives CAPLGTGRRFNEKLFF.